Listed below are T cell receptor beta chains from one sample, sequenced in a study of shared T cell receptors in the human thymus. The data were produced by immunoSEQ multiplex PCR, yet TCRdb's version contains in-frame clones alone and is incomplete. The table includes 500,000 to 850,000 clones, about 90% detected once. Another study also made use of these data, one on human thymus T cells.

The material sequenced was thymocytes. These receptor sequences come from a boy younger than two with a congenital heart defect. CDR3s include the opening cysteine and the closing phenylalanine or tryptophan. The order of the fields is CDR3 protein, CDR3 DNA, V gene, J gene, clone size, CDR3 length, D gene. The D gene is left open where the match is weak. The size field is filled for only some rows; it gives once, few, many or a size class.

CDR3aa: CASSRTTRLTDTQYF
CDR3nt: TGTGCCAGCAGTCGGACTACCCGCCTCACAGATACGCAGTATTTT
v_gene: TRBV11-2
j_gene: TRBJ2-3
abundance: .
len: 15
d_gene: .

CDR3aa: CARPYYKTFLKNIQYF
CDR3nt: TGTGCCAGGCCGTACTATAAGACGTTTTTAAAAAACATTCAGTACTTC
v_gene: TRBV28
j_gene: TRBJ2-4
abundance: once
len: 16
d_gene: .

CDR3aa: CASSPSSGSVYNEQFF
CDR3nt: TGTGCCAGCAGTCCTAGTAGCGGGAGCGTCTACAATGAGCAGTTCTTC
v_gene: TRBV27
j_gene: TRBJ2-1
abundance: .
len: 16
d_gene: TRBD2

CDR3aa: CASSPTTGLHQPQHF
CDR3nt: TGTGCCAGCAGCCCAACAACAGGGTTGCATCAGCCCCAGCATTTT
v_gene: TRBV7-8
j_gene: TRBJ1-5
abundance: .
len: 15
d_gene: .

CDR3aa: CASSPPGTSGVETQYF
CDR3nt: TGTGCCAGCAGTCCCCCCGGGACTAGCGGGGTGGAGACCCAGTACTTC
v_gene: TRBV28
j_gene: TRBJ2-5
abundance: .
len: 16
d_gene: TRBD2

CDR3aa: CASSAGDFWGDTQYF
CDR3nt: TGTGCCAGCAGCGCTGGGGACTTTTGGGGGGATACGCAGTATTTT
v_gene: TRBV5-4
j_gene: TRBJ2-3
abundance: few
len: 15
d_gene: .

CDR3aa: CASSQDGWERSYNEQFF
CDR3nt: TGCGCCAGCAGCCAAGATGGTTGGGAGCGGTCCTACAATGAGCAGTTCTTC
v_gene: TRBV4-1
j_gene: TRBJ2-1
abundance: .
len: 17
d_gene: .

CDR3aa: CASSFMTGGGQPQHF
CDR3nt: TGTGCCAGCAGTTTTATGACAGGGGGGGGTCAGCCCCAGCATTTT
v_gene: TRBV28
j_gene: TRBJ1-5
abundance: .
len: 15
d_gene: TRBD1

CDR3aa: CSDVEGNTEAFF
CDR3nt: TGCAGCGACGTCGAGGGTAACACTGAAGCTTTCTTT
v_gene: TRBV29-1
j_gene: TRBJ1-1
abundance: .
len: 12
d_gene: .

CDR3aa: CASSARDSDYGYTF
CDR3nt: TGTGCCAGCAGTGCGCGGGACTCCGACTATGGCTACACCTTC
v_gene: TRBV25-1
j_gene: TRBJ1-2
abundance: few
len: 14
d_gene: .

CDR3aa: CASSSSGPTDTQYF
CDR3nt: TGTGCCAGCAGCTCCTCAGGTCCCACAGATACGCAGTATTTT
v_gene: TRBV7-8
j_gene: TRBJ2-3
abundance: .
len: 14
d_gene: .

CDR3aa: CASSPADTGDEQFF
CDR3nt: TGTGCCAGCAGCCCGGCGGACACAGGGGATGAGCAGTTCTTC
v_gene: TRBV5-6
j_gene: TRBJ2-1
abundance: .
len: 14
d_gene: TRBD1

CDR3aa: CASGSPGQTLNTEAFF
CDR3nt: TGTGCTAGTGGTTCGCCGGGACAAACTTTGAACACTGAAGCTTTCTTT
v_gene: TRBV12-5
j_gene: TRBJ1-1
abundance: .
len: 16
d_gene: .

CDR3aa: CASSLAGATYNEQFF
CDR3nt: TGTGCCAGCAGCTTAGCGGGCGCGACCTACAATGAGCAGTTCTTC
v_gene: TRBV5-4
j_gene: TRBJ2-1
abundance: .
len: 15
d_gene: .

CDR3aa: CASSQDKNRAYEQYF
CDR3nt: TGCGCCAGCAGCCAAGATAAAAACAGGGCCTACGAGCAGTACTTC
v_gene: TRBV4-3
j_gene: TRBJ2-7
abundance: .
len: 15
d_gene: .

CDR3aa: CATTTGTRQETQYF
CDR3nt: TGTGCCACCACTACCGGGACTAGGCAAGAGACCCAGTACTTC
v_gene: TRBV15
j_gene: TRBJ2-5
abundance: .
len: 14
d_gene: TRBD2

CDR3aa: CAWSVLAGVKGELFF
CDR3nt: TGTGCCTGGAGTGTCTTGGCGGGAGTCAAAGGGGAGCTGTTTTTT
v_gene: TRBV30
j_gene: TRBJ2-2
abundance: .
len: 15
d_gene: TRBD2

CDR3aa: CASSVGSRDRLMNTEAFF
CDR3nt: TGTGCCAGCAGCGTAGGAAGTAGGGACAGGCTCATGAACACTGAAGCTTTCTTT
v_gene: TRBV9
j_gene: TRBJ1-1
abundance: .
len: 18
d_gene: TRBD1

CDR3aa: CASSAGAGGLLVYGYTF
CDR3nt: TGCGCCAGCAGTGCCGGGGCAGGGGGTTTGTTGGTCTATGGCTACACCTTC
v_gene: TRBV4-3
j_gene: TRBJ1-2
abundance: .
len: 17
d_gene: TRBD1

CDR3aa: CASSFGQGKTQYF
CDR3nt: TGTGCCAGCAGCTTTGGCCAGGGAAAGACCCAGTACTTC
v_gene: TRBV11-2
j_gene: TRBJ2-5
abundance: once
len: 13
d_gene: .

CDR3aa: CASSPRDSFYEQYF
CDR3nt: TGTGCCAGCTCACCCCGGGACAGCTTCTACGAGCAGTACTTC
v_gene: TRBV18
j_gene: TRBJ2-7
abundance: .
len: 14
d_gene: TRBD1

CDR3aa: CASSLPCDTDTQYF
CDR3nt: TGTGCCAGCAGCTTACCGTGCGACACAGATACGCAGTATTTT
v_gene: TRBV5-4
j_gene: TRBJ2-3
abundance: .
len: 14
d_gene: .

CDR3aa: CASSHATATGQETQYF
CDR3nt: TGTGCCAGCAGCCACGCCACCGCGACAGGACAAGAGACCCAGTACTTC
v_gene: TRBV6-6
j_gene: TRBJ2-5
abundance: .
len: 16
d_gene: .

CDR3aa: CASSQTYSLYEQYF
CDR3nt: TGCGCCAGCAGCCAAACTTATTCCCTTTACGAGCAGTACTTC
v_gene: TRBV4-3
j_gene: TRBJ2-7
abundance: .
len: 14
d_gene: .

CDR3aa: CASGLVKGGREDAYEQYF
CDR3nt: TGTGCTAGTGGTTTGGTAAAGGGCGGGAGGGAAGATGCCTACGAGCAGTACTTC
v_gene: TRBV12-5
j_gene: TRBJ2-7
abundance: .
len: 18
d_gene: TRBD2

CDR3aa: CASSLGLAVYNEQFF
CDR3nt: TGTGCCAGCAGTTTAGGGCTAGCGGTCTACAATGAGCAGTTCTTC
v_gene: TRBV28
j_gene: TRBJ2-1
abundance: .
len: 15
d_gene: TRBD2

CDR3aa: CASSEMVLWGTPSYNEQFF
CDR3nt: TGTGCCAGCAGTGAAATGGTACTCTGGGGGACTCCCTCCTACAATGAGCAGTTCTTC
v_gene: TRBV2
j_gene: TRBJ2-1
abundance: .
len: 19
d_gene: .

CDR3aa: CASSSSVGTDTQYF
CDR3nt: TGTGCCAGCAGCTCTAGCGTTGGCACAGATACGCAGTATTTT
v_gene: TRBV11-2
j_gene: TRBJ2-3
abundance: .
len: 14
d_gene: .

CDR3aa: CASGTTGSSYEQYF
CDR3nt: TGTGCCAGCGGAACGACAGGGAGCTCCTACGAGCAGTACTTC
v_gene: TRBV27
j_gene: TRBJ2-7
abundance: .
len: 14
d_gene: TRBD1

CDR3aa: CAISDREGATTDTQYF
CDR3nt: TGTGCCATCAGTGACCGGGAGGGGGCCACCACAGATACGCAGTATTTT
v_gene: TRBV10-3
j_gene: TRBJ2-3
abundance: .
len: 16
d_gene: .

CDR3aa: CASGDRGPVAFF
CDR3nt: TGTGCCAGCGGGGACAGGGGGCCGGTAGCTTTCTTT
v_gene: TRBV2
j_gene: TRBJ1-1
abundance: .
len: 12
d_gene: TRBD1

CDR3aa: CASSQGQATLQETQYF
CDR3nt: TGCGCCAGCAGCCAGGGACAGGCCACCCTTCAAGAGACCCAGTACTTC
v_gene: TRBV4-3
j_gene: TRBJ2-5
abundance: once
len: 16
d_gene: TRBD1

CDR3aa: CASFAPGLAALGEYF
CDR3nt: TGTGCCAGTTTCGCTCCGGGACTAGCAGCCCTTGGGGAGTACTTC
v_gene: TRBV2
j_gene: TRBJ2-7
abundance: .
len: 15
d_gene: TRBD2

CDR3aa: CASSEAAGGQDGYTF
CDR3nt: TGTGCCAGCAGCGAAGCAGCAGGGGGCCAGGATGGCTACACCTTC
v_gene: TRBV5-6
j_gene: TRBJ1-2
abundance: once
len: 15
d_gene: TRBD1

CDR3aa: CASSLVKGGTPYQPQHF
CDR3nt: TGTGCCAGCAGCTTAGTGAAGGGCGGGACCCCGTATCAGCCCCAGCATTTT
v_gene: TRBV7-2
j_gene: TRBJ1-5
abundance: .
len: 17
d_gene: .

CDR3aa: CASSVFRGLYEQYF
CDR3nt: TGTGCCAGCAGTGTGTTCAGGGGGCTCTACGAGCAGTACTTC
v_gene: TRBV6-1
j_gene: TRBJ2-7
abundance: .
len: 14
d_gene: TRBD1

CDR3aa: CASSQEASSNYNEQFF
CDR3nt: TGCGCCAGCAGCCAAGAGGCATCTAGCAACTACAATGAGCAGTTCTTC
v_gene: TRBV4-3
j_gene: TRBJ2-1
abundance: .
len: 16
d_gene: .

CDR3aa: CSVQTGGSHQPQHF
CDR3nt: TGCAGCGTGCAGACAGGTGGGAGTCATCAGCCCCAGCATTTT
v_gene: TRBV29-1
j_gene: TRBJ1-5
abundance: .
len: 14
d_gene: .

CDR3aa: CASTKGVNEKLFF
CDR3nt: TGTGCCAGCACAAAAGGGGTTAATGAAAAACTGTTTTTT
v_gene: TRBV27
j_gene: TRBJ1-4
abundance: .
len: 13
d_gene: .

CDR3aa: CASSIHRGLDNEQFF
CDR3nt: TGTGCCAGCAGTATACACAGGGGGTTAGACAATGAGCAGTTCTTC
v_gene: TRBV6-4
j_gene: TRBJ2-1
abundance: once
len: 15
d_gene: TRBD1

CDR3aa: CASRPAGDTGELFF
CDR3nt: TGTGCCAGCCGCCCCGCGGGGGACACCGGGGAGCTGTTTTTT
v_gene: TRBV18
j_gene: TRBJ2-2
abundance: .
len: 14
d_gene: TRBD2

CDR3aa: CATSRGGPGSYEQYF
CDR3nt: TGTGCCACCAGCAGAGGAGGGCCTGGCTCCTACGAGCAGTACTTC
v_gene: TRBV15
j_gene: TRBJ2-7
abundance: .
len: 15
d_gene: .

CDR3aa: CASGLVMTGAEKLFF
CDR3nt: TGTGCTAGTGGTTTGGTAATGACAGGGGCCGAAAAACTGTTTTTT
v_gene: TRBV12-5
j_gene: TRBJ1-4
abundance: .
len: 15
d_gene: TRBD1

CDR3aa: CASSLRGDSSYEQYF
CDR3nt: TGTGCCAGCAGCTTGCGGGGGGATAGCTCCTACGAGCAGTACTTC
v_gene: TRBV6-5
j_gene: TRBJ2-7
abundance: .
len: 15
d_gene: TRBD2

CDR3aa: CASSEALPGQYQPQHF
CDR3nt: TGTGCCAGCAGTGAAGCGCTCCCCGGACAGTATCAGCCCCAGCATTTT
v_gene: TRBV6-1
j_gene: TRBJ1-5
abundance: .
len: 16
d_gene: .

CDR3aa: CASGPGQGNNEQFF
CDR3nt: TGTGCTAGTGGTCCGGGACAGGGGAACAATGAGCAGTTCTTC
v_gene: TRBV12-5
j_gene: TRBJ2-1
abundance: .
len: 14
d_gene: TRBD1

CDR3aa: CASSSKTGSGNTIYF
CDR3nt: TGTGCCAGCAGCAGTAAAACAGGGTCTGGAAACACCATATATTTT
v_gene: TRBV9
j_gene: TRBJ1-3
abundance: .
len: 15
d_gene: .

CDR3aa: CASSLFFRSNEKLFF
CDR3nt: TGTGCCAGCAGCTTATTTTTTCGGTCTAATGAAAAACTGTTTTTT
v_gene: TRBV11-2
j_gene: TRBJ1-4
abundance: .
len: 15
d_gene: .

CDR3aa: CASRSADTDSYEQYF
CDR3nt: TGTGCCAGCAGATCGGCGGACACCGACTCCTACGAGCAGTACTTC
v_gene: TRBV5-4
j_gene: TRBJ2-7
abundance: .
len: 15
d_gene: .

CDR3aa: CASSPRTGVSGEKLFF
CDR3nt: TGTGCCAGCAGCCCCAGGACAGGAGTTAGTGGTGAAAAACTGTTTTTT
v_gene: TRBV7-2
j_gene: TRBJ1-4
abundance: once
len: 16
d_gene: TRBD1

CDR3aa: CASSLGGYSNQPQHF
CDR3nt: TGTGCCAGCAGCTTAGGAGGGTATAGCAATCAGCCCCAGCATTTT
v_gene: TRBV7-2
j_gene: TRBJ1-5
abundance: .
len: 15
d_gene: .

CDR3aa: CATRTGSNQPQHF
CDR3nt: TGTGCCACCAGGACAGGGAGCAATCAGCCCCAGCATTTT
v_gene: TRBV19
j_gene: TRBJ1-5
abundance: .
len: 13
d_gene: TRBD1